This passage covers 20 T cell receptor beta chains from one sample sequenced in a study of T cell repertoires in ileal Crohn's disease. Sequencing was performed with immunoSEQ multiplex PCR; in TCRdb, only in-frame clones are kept and a portion is missing. The sample consists of around 15,000 clones, approximately 87% of them appearing once. The sequencing sample was made of ileal tissue. The receptors derive from an adult with Crohn's disease.

The chain carries TRBV27 and TRBJ1-6, with TRBD1 identical over 7 bases. CDR1 is MNHEY and CDR2 is SMNVEV in the germline V gene (reference sequence). CDR3 length: 17 residues. V was pared by 0 bases and J by 9 bases, with 11 bases of the junction left unmatched. The CDR3 sequence is CASSLSTGRIRGSPLHF. The CDR3 nucleotides read TGTGCCAGCAGTTTATCGACAGGGAGGATTCGCGGTTCACCCCTCCACTTT.

The chain joins TRBV10-3 to TRBJ2-4; no clear D. CDR1 is ENHRY and CDR2 is SYGVKD in the germline V gene. This CDR3 has 12 residues. Trimming removed 3 bases at V and 6 bases at J, with 6 bases between. The CDR3 DNA follows: TGTGCCATCAGTGACAGTGGAAACATTCAGTACTTC. Translating it yields CAISDSGNIQYF.

This chain links TRBV19 with TRBJ2-4; the match to TRBD1 covers 8 bases. This CDR3 spans 17 amino acids. V was clipped by 5 bases and J by 8 bases; unmatched bases: 17. CDR1 and CDR2 (germline): LNHDA, SQIVND (reference sequence). The CDR3, as DNA: TGTGCCAGTAGTGGCCGTCAGGGGGCCGGGCTCCGCGACATTCAGTACTTC. This gives the protein CASSGRQGAGLRDIQYF.

J is TRBJ1-1 and V is TRBV7-3; D call uncertain. CDR3 size: 13 residues. Germline V gene lookup returns CDR1 SGHTA and CDR2 FQGTGA. Trimming pared 1 base from V and 10 bases from J, leaving 13 bases between. CDR3 residues: CASSLMGGEGAFF. The CDR3, as DNA: TGTGCCAGCAGCTTAATGGGCGGGGAAGGAGCTTTCTTT.

This clone was detected only a few times. The J gene is TRBJ1-1, the V gene TRBV5-4, with TRBD1 identical over 7 bases. The CDR3 is made up of 15 amino acids. Germline CDR1 is SGHNT and CDR2 is YYREEE (reference sequence). V was clipped by 4 bases and J by 0 bases; unmatched bases: 6. DNA for the CDR3: TGTGCCAGCAGCCGGGGACAGATGATGAACACTGAAGCTTTCTTT. This encodes CASSRGQMMNTEAFF.

The chain links TRBV27 to TRBJ1-2; the D is unclear. From germline, CDR1 is MNHEY and CDR2 SMNVEV (reference sequence). V lost 3 bases to trimming and J lost 4 bases, with 27 bases between them. CDR3 length: 19 amino acids. The chain's CDR3 is CASSFSRTSEGVAIYGYTF. In DNA, the CDR3 is TGTGCCAGCAGTTTCTCCCGGACTTCCGAGGGTGTAGCCATCTATGGCTACACCTTC.

This clone showed up just once. The chain recombines TRBV7-3 with TRBJ1-6; D is uncertain. Trimming removed 8 bases from V and 9 bases from J, with 14 bases in between. The CDR3 sequence is 13 residues long. Germline lookup yields CDR1 SGHTA and CDR2 FQGTGA. CDR3 DNA: TGTGCCAGCTCTTTAGGGAGAGGTTCACCCCTCCACTTT. Translated, it gives CASSLGRGSPLHF.

The rearrangement joins TRBV9 to TRBJ2-3, with a possible D match to TRBD2 (6 bases). With 0 bases removed from V and 1 base from J, the gap between germline ends came to 9 bases. Germline-derived CDR1 and CDR2 are SGDLS and YYNGEE. The CDR3 spans 15 residues. The CDR3 loop is CASSVGGGGTDTQYF. The CDR3 region has the DNA TGTGCCAGCAGCGTAGGGGGCGGGGGCACAGATACGCAGTATTTT.

The rearrangement joins TRBV4-3 to TRBJ1-2, with 7 bases fitting TRBD1. This CDR3 is 16 amino acids long. Trimming cost V 5 bases and J 8 bases; bases outside gene matches: 17. CDR1 is LGHNA, CDR2 YSLEER, per germline. This CDR3 is CASSILNPGTEWGYTF. In DNA form, the CDR3 reads TGCGCCAGCAGCATACTGAACCCCGGGACAGAGTGGGGCTACACCTTC.

The chain uses TRBV9 and TRBJ2-3, with a possible D match to TRBD2 (7 bases). The germline V gene has CDR1 SGDLS and CDR2 YYNGEE. The CDR3 covers 16 residues. V lost 3 bases to trimming and J lost 5 bases, with 19 bases between them. CDR3 protein: CASSAGAGGPGDTQYF. The CDR3 region has the DNA TGTGCCAGCAGCGCCGGGGCCGGGGGGCCCGGAGATACGCAGTATTTT.

This clone was observed a few times. V usage is TRBV5-4 and J usage is TRBJ2-1; 8 bases line up with TRBD1. Germline V CDR1 and CDR2: SGHNT, YYREEE (reference sequence). The V and J ends lost 3 bases and 6 bases, in that order; junction bases with no gene match: 2. The length of the CDR3 is 13 residues. The CDR3 is CASSSDRANEQFF. CDR3 coding DNA: TGTGCCAGCAGCTCGGACAGGGCCAATGAGCAGTTCTTC.

V is TRBV19 and J is TRBJ1-2; no clear D. There are 16 residues in the CDR3. Trimming cost V 5 bases and J 7 bases, with 23 bases left between them. Germline loops: CDR1 LNHDA, CDR2 SQIVND (reference sequence). The CDR3 sequence is CASSSSGEGGSRGYTF. CDR3 DNA: TGTGCCAGTAGTTCTTCCGGGGAGGGAGGTTCTCGTGGCTACACCTTC.

This chain joins TRBV2 and TRBJ1-1; 7 nucleotides align to TRBD1. The CDR3 spans 14 residues. Per germline, CDR1 SNHLY and CDR2 FYNNEI. Trimming removed 6 bases from V and 7 bases from J; junction bases left unmatched: 11. The CDR3 loop reads CASSRDSRQGEAFF. DNA of the CDR3: TGTGCCAGCAGCCGGGACAGCCGACAGGGTGAAGCTTTCTTT. The full variable domain, completed using reference TRBV2 and TRBJ1-1, is EPEVTQTPSHQVTQMGQEVILRCVPISNHLYFYWYRQILGQKVEFLVSFYNNEISEKSEIFDDQFSVERPDGSNFTLKIRSTKLEDSAMYFCASSRDSRQGEAFFGQGTRLTVV.

This chain joins TRBV10-2 and TRBJ2-5; TRBD2 aligns across 7 bases. TRBJ2-7 explains the end of the DNA better; the J call may be wrong. The germline V gene has CDR1 WSHSY and CDR2 SAAADI. The length of the CDR3 is 15 residues. The CDR3 region is CASSDGLAATYEQYF. The CDR3 DNA reads TGCGCCAGCAGTGATGGGCTAGCGGCAACCTACGAGCAGTACTTC.

In its sample, this clone was seen once. This rearrangement joins TRBV7-2 to TRBJ1-5; 8 nucleotides match TRBD1. The CDR3 covers 15 residues. V lost 5 bases and J lost 7; bases outside the gene matches: 10. Germline-derived CDR1 and CDR2 are SGHTA and FQGNSA. In DNA, the CDR3 is TGTGCCAGCAGCCTCGGACAGGGAGGAGGGCAGCCCCAGCATTTT. It encodes CASSLGQGGGQPQHF.

Of note for this clone: One junction end does not reproduce the germline sequence, and a read error may be involved. This chain uses TRBV9 with TRBJ1-2, with 7 nucleotides matching TRBD1. Germline V gene data show CDR1 as SGDLS and CDR2 as YYNGEE. This CDR3 region has 15 residues. The CDR3 region has the DNA TGTGCCAGCAGCGCCTCTCAGGGGGAAGTCTATGGCCACACCTTC. Its protein product is CASSASQGEVYGHTF.

V gene TRBV7-2 combines with J gene TRBJ1-1, with D possibly being TRBD1 (5 bases). The CDR3 covers 14 residues. V was trimmed by 1 base and J by 3 bases, leaving 9 bases between them. Germline CDR1 is SGHTA and CDR2 is FQGNSA. This CDR3 reads CASSLDGGDTEAFF. DNA of the CDR3: TGTGCCAGCAGCTTAGATGGGGGGGACACTGAAGCTTTCTTT.

This clone was seen a handful of times. This rearrangement joins TRBV28 to TRBJ1-4; maybe TRBD1 (5 bases). The V gene lost 2 bases and the J gene lost 12 bases, with 10 bases spanning the gap. Germline assignment: CDR1 MDHEN and CDR2 SYDVKM. The CDR3 loop spans 12 amino acids. CDR3 DNA sequence: TGTGCCAGCAGTTTAAAGGGCAGGGAACTGTTTTTT. As protein: CASSLKGRELFF.

The chain uses TRBV10-3 and TRBJ1-4, with D possibly matching TRBD1 (5 bases). V was shortened by 1 base and J by 10 bases, with 13 bases between the two germline ends. Per the germline V gene, CDR1 is ENHRY and CDR2 is SYGVKD. This CDR3 spans 14 amino acids. The CDR3: CAISELDTGLKLFF. The CDR3 DNA reads TGTGCCATCAGTGAGTTGGATACAGGCTTAAAACTGTTTTTT.

The chain uses TRBV9 and TRBJ2-3; 8 bases are shared with TRBD1. The ends lost 0 bases at V and 4 bases at J; junction bases unmatched: 7. Germline CDR1 SGDLS, CDR2 YYNGEE. CDR3 size: 16 residues. The CDR3: CASSVARSGGPDTQYF. The CDR3 region has the DNA TGTGCCAGCAGCGTAGCCCGGTCAGGGGGCCCAGATACGCAGTATTTT.